Reported below is one T cell receptor (beta chain). Its specificity is unknown. Noted time point: cycle 4 day 1 (C4D1), after 6 weeks of nivolumab. Every patient relapsed after autologous stem cell transplantation, and brentuximab vedotin exposure varied. Libraries were prepared by immunoSEQ multiplex PCR; TCRdb keeps only in-frame clonotypes and omits some of them. The sample gives about 60,000 clones, roughly 89% of which show up once; about 9.4% is in the top ten. The data are from a study of PD-1 blockade in classical Hodgkin lymphoma. Findings and caveats of the study: By C4D1, CD4+ diversity increased significantly, especially in complete responders. What drove the repertoire differences, possibly disease activity or prior therapy, has not been defined. Some patients started nivolumab under 1 year after ASCT, and they were excluded. At baseline, newly diagnosed patients reportedly showed less TCR diversity than healthy donors.

The sample consisted of peripheral blood mononuclear cells (PBMCs), taken before the fourth cycle of nivolumab. This clonotype was sampled from a human donor with classical Hodgkin lymphoma.

In nucleotides, the CDR3 is TGTGCTAGTGTTGGGACCTCGAACACTGAAGCTTTCTTT. Residues: CASVGTSNTEAFF. This rearrangement joins TRBV12-5 to TRBJ1-1, with D possibly TRBD1 on 5 matching bases. This CDR3 is 13 amino acids long. Germline values: CDR1 LGHNT, CDR2 FRNRAP. V lost 7 bases to trimming and J lost 1 base, with 10 bases between them.